The 13 T cell receptor beta chains reported below all come from one sample, sequenced in a study of somatic mutations in cytotoxic T cells in rheumatoid arthritis. Sequencing was performed with immunoSEQ multiplex PCR; in TCRdb, only in-frame clones are kept and a portion is missing. The sample has more than 8,000 clones, around 81% seen once. Sequencing used CD8+ T cells sorted from blood. The receptors stem from an adult with rheumatoid arthritis.

The chain is built from TRBV5-1 and TRBJ1-4; the D is unclear. The CDR3 covers 17 residues. V was pared by 3 bases and J by 0 bases, with 15 bases between. Germline V gives CDR1 SGHRS, CDR2 YFSETQ. CDR3: CASSWTHDSTTNEKLFF. The DNA of the CDR3 is TGCGCCAGCAGCTGGACCCATGACTCTACAACTAATGAAAAACTGTTTTTT.

The chain is built from TRBV6-1 and TRBJ1-5; D not resolved. Germline-derived CDR1 and CDR2 are MNHNS and SASEGT. This CDR3 contains 11 residues. V lost 1 base to trimming and J lost 5 bases, with 0 bases between them. The CDR3 DNA reads as TGTGCCAGCAGTGAAGATCAGCCCCAGCATTTT. Amino acid sequence: CASSEDQPQHF.

The rearrangement links TRBV4-2 to TRBJ2-2; D is possibly TRBD1 (6 bases). Germline V CDR1 and CDR2: LGHNA, YNFKEQ. Trimming stripped 1 base from V and 6 bases from J, with 12 bases between. This CDR3 is built from 15 residues. The CDR3 region has the DNA TGTGCCAGCAGCCAAGGGAACAGGGTGGCCGGGGAGCTGTTTTTT. This sequence encodes CASSQGNRVAGELFF.

V is TRBV19 and J is TRBJ1-5, with 7 positions matching TRBD1. The germline CDR1 and CDR2 sequences are LNHDA and SQIVND (reference sequence). The length of the CDR3 is 12 residues. J gave up 4 bases and V 10 bases, and 4 bases lay outside the gene matches. CDR3 nucleotide sequence: TGTGCCACCAAGACAGGGAATCAGCCCCAGCATTTT. This gives the protein CATKTGNQPQHF.

This clone came up once. The chain combines TRBV13 with TRBJ1-2, with TRBD1 matching over 7 bases. With V trimmed by 4 bases and J by 4 bases, 9 bases remained unmatched. Germline values: CDR1 PRHDT, CDR2 FYEKMQ (reference sequence). The CDR3 runs to 15 residues. CDR3 nucleotide sequence: TGTGCCAGCAGCTCAACAGGGGAAGGCGGCTATGGCTACACCTTC. This codes for CASSSTGEGGYGYTF.

V and J are TRBV29-1 and TRBJ1-2, with D hard to call. Germline assignment: CDR1 SQVTM and CDR2 ANQGSEA. The CDR3 is 12 amino acids. V gave up 4 bases and J gave up 6 bases, with 12 bases separating them. The CDR3 DNA is TGCAGCGTTGCCCTCGGCGGAAATGGCTACACCTTC. Translating it yields CSVALGGNGYTF.

As DNA, the CDR3 is TGTGCCAGTAGTATAGATGACAGGGATGATTCACCCCTCCACTTT. Protein product: CASSIDDRDDSPLHF. The chain couples TRBV19 to TRBJ1-6, with 7 bases that match TRBD1. Trimming removed 0 bases from V and 8 bases from J; junction bases left unmatched: 4. CDR1 and CDR2 from the germline V gene are LNHDA and SQIVND (reference sequence). The CDR3 runs to 15 residues.

The gene calls are TRBV4-1 and TRBJ1-1; weak D call: TRBD1 (5 bases). The CDR3 length is 15 residues. Trimming cost V 2 bases and J 5 bases, with 15 bases left between them. Germline V gene lookup returns CDR1 MGHRA and CDR2 YSYEKL. This CDR3 is CASSQFSGQETEAFF. Written as DNA, the CDR3 is TGCGCCAGCAGCCAATTTTCAGGGCAGGAAACTGAAGCTTTCTTT.

This clone was observed a few times. The V gene is TRBV5-4, the J gene TRBJ2-7; a weak D match, TRBD2 (6 bases). With 0 bases removed from V and 0 bases from J, the gap between germline ends came to 13 bases. CDR1 is SGHNT, CDR2 YYREEE, per germline (reference sequence). This CDR3 is built from 16 residues. The DNA for the CDR3 is TGTGCCAGCAGCTTGGAGGCGGGAACGAGCTCCTACGAGCAGTACTTC. Translated: CASSLEAGTSSYEQYF.

The CDR3 DNA reads as TGCAGCGTAAGACTCCCGAACACTGAAGCTTTCTTT. This gives the protein CSVRLPNTEAFF. The chain recombines TRBV29-1 with TRBJ1-1; D gene uncertain. The V end lost 6 bases, the J end lost 1 base, and 9 bases lay between the germline ends. The CDR3 has 12 residues. The germline gives CDR1 SQVTM, CDR2 ANQGSEA.

A few counts support this clone. The chain joins TRBV7-9 to TRBJ1-6, with D perhaps matching TRBD1 (6 bases). V lost 4 bases to trimming and J lost 6 bases, with 13 bases between them. CDR1 is SEHNR, CDR2 FQNEAQ, per germline (reference sequence). This CDR3 contains 15 residues. CDR3 coding DNA: TGTGCCAGCAGCTACCACAGGGAAATTAATTCACCCCTCCACTTT. Its protein is CASSYHREINSPLHF.

The V gene is TRBV9, the J gene TRBJ2-3, with a possible D match to TRBD2 (5 bases). The germline V gene encodes CDR1 SGDLS and CDR2 YYNGEE. Trimming took off 10 bases at V and 5 bases at J, with 17 bases between the two ends. The CDR3 is made up of 13 amino acids. The CDR3 loop reads CACVSGTEDTQYF. CDR3 nucleotide sequence: TGTGCCTGTGTGAGCGGAACGGAAGATACGCAGTATTTT.

The chain employs TRBV5-6 and TRBJ1-5; D not resolved. Looked up from germline, CDR1 is SGHDT and CDR2 is YYEEEE. V lost 0 bases, J lost 6 bases, and 7 bases lay in between. The CDR3 runs 13 residues. The CDR3, as DNA: TGTGCCAGCAGCTTGGGGGGTGGTCAGCCCCAGCATTTT. Translating it yields CASSLGGGQPQHF.